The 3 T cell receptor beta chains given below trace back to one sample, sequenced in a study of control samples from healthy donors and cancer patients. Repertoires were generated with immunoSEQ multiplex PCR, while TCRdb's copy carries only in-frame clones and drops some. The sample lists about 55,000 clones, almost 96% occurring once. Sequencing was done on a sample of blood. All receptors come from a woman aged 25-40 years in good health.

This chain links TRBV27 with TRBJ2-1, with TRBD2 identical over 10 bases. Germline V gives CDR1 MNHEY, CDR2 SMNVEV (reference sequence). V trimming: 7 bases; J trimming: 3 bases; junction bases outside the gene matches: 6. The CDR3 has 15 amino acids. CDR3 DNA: TGTGCCAGCAACGCCGGGACTAGCGACTACAATGAGCAGTTCTTC. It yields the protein CASNAGTSDYNEQFF.

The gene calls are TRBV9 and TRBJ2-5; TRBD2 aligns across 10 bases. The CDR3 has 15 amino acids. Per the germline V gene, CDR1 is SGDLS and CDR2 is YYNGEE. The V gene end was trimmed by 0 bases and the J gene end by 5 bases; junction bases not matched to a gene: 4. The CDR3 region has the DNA TGTGCCAGCAGCGTAGAAGCGGGAGGGGCGGAGACCCAGTACTTC. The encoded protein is CASSVEAGGAETQYF. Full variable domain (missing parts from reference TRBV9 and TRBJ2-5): DSGVTQTPKHLITATGQRVTLRCSPRSGDLSVYWYQQSLDQGLQFLIQYYNGEERAKGNILERFSAQQFPDLHSELNLSSLELGDSALYFCASSVEAGGAETQYFGPGTRLLVL.

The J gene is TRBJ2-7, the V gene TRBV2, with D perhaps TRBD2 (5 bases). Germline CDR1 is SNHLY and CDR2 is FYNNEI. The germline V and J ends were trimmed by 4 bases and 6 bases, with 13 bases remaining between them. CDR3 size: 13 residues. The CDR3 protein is CASSGGLGLEQYF. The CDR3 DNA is TGTGCCAGCAGTGGCGGACTTGGCCTCGAGCAGTACTTC. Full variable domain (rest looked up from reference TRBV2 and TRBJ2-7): EPEVTQTPSHQVTQMGQEVILRCVPISNHLYFYWYRQILGQKVEFLVSFYNNEISEKSEIFDDQFSVERPDGSNFTLKIRSTKLEDSAMYFCASSGGLGLEQYFGPGTRLTVT.